Listed here are 28 T cell receptor beta chains from one sample, sequenced in a study of T cells after posttransplantation cyclophosphamide. Assay: immunoSEQ multiplex PCR; the TCRdb copy retains only in-frame clones and omits some. This sample yields tens of thousands of clones, of which 73% are seen a single time; about 0.71% belongs to the top ten. Specimen: memory CD4+ T cells sorted from PBMCs. The receptors were gathered from a woman in her sixties in good health, CMV-negative, and a related stem cell transplant donor.

This clone has only one observation. This chain joins TRBV6-4 and TRBJ1-1; maybe TRBD1 (5 bases). The V gene's germline CDR1 is MRHNA and CDR2 SNTAGT. This CDR3 is built from 16 residues. V was cut by 6 bases and J by 1 base, with 18 bases left in between. CDR3 protein: CASRLSSVQANTEAFF. For the CDR3, the DNA is TGTGCCAGCAGGTTAAGCTCGGTACAGGCGAACACTGAAGCTTTCTTT.

The V gene is TRBV29-1, the J gene TRBJ2-7, with a weak D call TRBD1 (6 bases). From germline, CDR1 is SQVTM and CDR2 ANQGSEA. The CDR3 sequence is 12 residues long. Trimming removed 4 bases at V and 5 bases at J, with 12 bases between. The CDR3, as DNA: TGCAGCGTTGGCAGGGGCGAGGACGAGCAGTACTTC. This encodes CSVGRGEDEQYF.

The CDR3 loop is CASSTRGLSQPQHF. CDR3 nucleotides: TGTGCCAGCAGTACCAGGGGGCTGAGTCAGCCCCAGCATTTT. The chain uses TRBV27 and TRBJ1-5; 8 bases fit TRBD1. The CDR3 is 14 amino acids. With V trimmed by 5 bases and J by 6 bases, 6 bases remained unmatched. Germline lookup yields CDR1 MNHEY and CDR2 SMNVEV (reference sequence).

This clone was counted only a few times. The rearrangement uses TRBV5-1 and TRBJ2-4, with 11 bases matching TRBD2. V lost 3 bases and J lost 0; bases outside the gene matches: 2. CDR1 is SGHRS, CDR2 YFSETQ, per germline. This CDR3 has 16 residues. CDR3 sequence: CASSSGLAGAKNIQYF. The DNA for the CDR3 is TGCGCCAGCAGCTCCGGACTAGCGGGAGCCAAAAACATTCAGTACTTC.

The rearrangement joins TRBV7-8 to TRBJ1-2; D uncertain. The ends were cut back, 3 bases at V and 6 bases at J, with 8 bases in the middle. This CDR3 spans 12 amino acids. Germline V gene sequence: CDR1 SGHVS, CDR2 FQNEAQ. In DNA, the CDR3 is TGTGCCAGCAGCTTTAGCAGAGATGGCTACACCTTC. Its protein is CASSFSRDGYTF.

The chain links TRBV4-3 to TRBJ2-5; the match to TRBD2 covers 7 bases. This CDR3 region has 16 residues. The ends lost 0 bases at V and 2 bases at J; junction bases unmatched: 6. Per germline, CDR1 LGHNA and CDR2 YSLEER. The CDR3 protein is CASSQEIRGVQETQYF. The CDR3 bases are TGCGCCAGCAGCCAAGAAATACGGGGGGTACAAGAGACCCAGTACTTC.

Here the CDR3 reads CASSQDRNYGYTF. In DNA, the CDR3 is TGTGCCAGCAGCCAAGACAGGAATTATGGCTACACCTTC. J is TRBJ1-2 and V is TRBV5-4, with TRBD1 as a possible D gene (6 bases). The CDR3 has 13 residues. From germline, CDR1 is SGHNT and CDR2 YYREEE (reference sequence). The ends were cut back, 4 bases at V and 5 bases at J, with 12 bases in the middle.

This clone showed up just a few times. This chain uses TRBV19 with TRBJ2-1, with 9 positions matching TRBD1. CDR1 and CDR2 from the germline V gene are LNHDA and SQIVND (reference sequence). The CDR3 has 16 residues. V lost 4 bases to trimming and J lost 5 bases; unmatched junction nucleotides: 9. CDR3 loop: CASSTLGQGPHNEQFF. The CDR3 DNA reads as TGTGCCAGTAGTACCCTAGGACAGGGGCCGCACAATGAGCAGTTCTTC.

The rearrangement links TRBV11-2 to TRBJ2-5; 9 bases agree with TRBD2. The CDR3 runs to 15 residues. Germline loops: CDR1 SGHAT, CDR2 FQNNGV. The ends lost 2 bases at V and 5 bases at J; junction bases unmatched: 6. The CDR3 protein is CASSLPAGGAETQYF. The CDR3, as DNA: TGTGCCAGCAGCTTACCCGCGGGGGGGGCGGAGACCCAGTACTTC.

The V gene is TRBV9, the J gene TRBJ1-1; D is unresolved. Trimming shortened V by 0 bases and J by 11 bases, and 14 bases separated the two germline ends. Per germline, CDR1 SGDLS and CDR2 YYNGEE. The CDR3 totals 13 residues. In DNA form, the CDR3 reads TGTGCCAGCAGCGTAGTTCGACAAGGGAGCGCTTTCTTT. The encoded protein is CASSVVRQGSAFF.

The chain carries TRBV18 and TRBJ1-3; a weak D match, TRBD1 (5 bases). The CDR3 has 13 amino acids. In germline, CDR1 is KGHSH, CDR2 LQKENI. V was trimmed by 7 bases and J by 7 bases, leaving 14 bases between them. The CDR3: CASFRGRDNTIYF. For the CDR3, the DNA is TGTGCCAGCTTTCGCGGCAGGGATAACACCATATATTTT.

Written as DNA, the CDR3 is TGTGCCAGTAGTATAGACAGGGGCTATGGCTACACCTTC. It encodes CASSIDRGYGYTF. V is TRBV19 and J is TRBJ1-2; D may be TRBD1 (6 bases). CDR3 length: 13 amino acids. Germline lookup yields CDR1 LNHDA and CDR2 SQIVND (reference sequence). The V end lost 0 bases, the J end lost 4 bases, and 6 bases lay between the germline ends. Full variable domain (remainder filled in from reference TRBV19 and TRBJ1-2): DGGITQSPKYLFRKEGQNVTLSCEQNLNHDAMYWYRQDPGQGLRLIYYSQIVNDFQKGDIAEGYSVSREKKESFPLTVTSAQKNPTAFYLCASSIDRGYGYTFGSGTRLTVV.

The J gene is TRBJ2-1, the V gene TRBV7-6; D might be TRBD1 (6 bases). V lost 3 bases to trimming and J lost 5 bases, with 8 bases between them. CDR3 length equals 13 residues. Germline lookup yields CDR1 SGHVS and CDR2 FNYEAQ. The CDR3 region is CASSFNRDNEQFF. The CDR3 DNA follows: TGTGCCAGCAGCTTTAACAGGGACAATGAGCAGTTCTTC.

This clone was recorded once. One end of the junction varies from germline; a read error may be responsible. The chain employs TRBV27 and TRBJ1-1; the D gene is possibly TRBD1 (5 bases). Per germline, CDR1 MNHEY and CDR2 SMNVEV (reference sequence). This CDR3 comprises 13 residues. The CDR3 sequence: CASSLSPGPEAFF. The CDR3 nucleotides read TGTGCCAGCAGTTTATCTCCAGGGCCTGAGGCTTTCTTT.

The chain recombines TRBV6-1 with TRBJ1-2; 10 bases are a match to TRBD1. Germline V CDR1 and CDR2: MNHNS, SASEGT. The V gene end was trimmed by 5 bases and the J gene end by 4 bases; junction bases not matched to a gene: 7. The CDR3 is 15 amino acids. The CDR3: CASSIQTGGFYGYTF. Here the CDR3 DNA reads TGTGCCAGCAGTATACAGACAGGGGGCTTCTATGGCTACACCTTC.

The V and J genes are TRBV7-2 and TRBJ2-5; 7 bases are shared with TRBD1. Germline V gives CDR1 SGHTA, CDR2 FQGNSA. J lost 3 bases, V lost 5 bases, and 9 bases had no gene match. The CDR3 contains 15 residues. CDR3 DNA: TGTGCCAGCAGCCCCTATCGGACAGGAGAAGAGACCCAGTACTTC. Protein sequence: CASSPYRTGEETQYF.

V usage is TRBV27 and J usage is TRBJ1-1; 11 nucleotides line up with TRBD1. V dropped 3 bases and J dropped 4; count of bases not matched to a gene: 4. The CDR3 is made up of 15 amino acids. Germline V gene data show CDR1 as MNHEY and CDR2 as SMNVEV (reference sequence). In nucleotides, the CDR3 is TGTGCCAGCAGTTTCCTCGGGACAGGGGGCACTGAAGCTTTCTTT. Its protein product is CASSFLGTGGTEAFF.

This chain uses TRBV7-9 with TRBJ2-4; 7 nucleotides align to TRBD2. With 6 bases clipped from V and 3 bases from J, the junction kept 14 bases outside the gene matches. CDR1 is SEHNR and CDR2 is FQNEAQ in the germline V gene (reference sequence). The CDR3 runs to 17 residues. The CDR3 coding sequence is TGTGCCAGCAGTAAAGCGGGACTCCGGGTGGACAAAAACATTCAGTACTTC. It translates to CASSKAGLRVDKNIQYF. Complete variable domain (other parts from reference TRBV7-9 and TRBJ2-4): DTGVSQNPRHKITKRGQNVTFRCDPISEHNRLYWYRQTLGQGPEFLTYFQNEAQLEKSRLLSDRFSAERPKGSFSTLEIQRTEQGDSAMYLCASSKAGLRVDKNIQYFGAGTRLSVL.

The chain recombines TRBV18 with TRBJ2-1; 10 nucleotides align to TRBD1. The germline gives CDR1 KGHSH, CDR2 LQKENI. V gave up 0 bases and J gave up 7 bases; unmatched junction bases: 6. This CDR3 region has 16 residues. The CDR3 region is CASSPPGQGISNEQFF. DNA for the CDR3: TGTGCCAGCTCACCACCGGGACAGGGGATTAGTAATGAGCAGTTCTTC.

The CDR3 DNA sequence: TGTGCCTGGAGTGTACAACATCGAGGCCGCGAGCAGTTCTTC. This codes for CAWSVQHRGREQFF. The chain has TRBV30 and TRBJ2-1; D is undetermined. With 0 bases removed from V and 10 bases from J, the gap between germline ends came to 16 bases. From germline, CDR1 is GTSNPN and CDR2 SVGIG (reference sequence). The CDR3 totals 14 residues.

In its sample, this clone was seen a few times. The rearrangement uses TRBV2 and TRBJ1-1, with D hard to call. Germline lookup yields CDR1 SNHLY and CDR2 FYNNEI. The CDR3 consists of 15 residues. Between the trimmed V and J ends, which lost 2 bases and 8 bases, there was a span of 18 bases. The CDR3 DNA reads TGTGCCAGCAGTGAACTTATTGGTGCCCGCCGGGAAGCTTTCTTT. Its translation is CASSELIGARREAFF. The entire variable domain, with the rest obtained from reference TRBV2 and TRBJ1-1, is as follows: EPEVTQTPSHQVTQMGQEVILRCVPISNHLYFYWYRQILGQKVEFLVSFYNNEISEKSEIFDDQFSVERPDGSNFTLKIRSTKLEDSAMYFCASSELIGARREAFFGQGTRLTVV.

This clone was seen just once. The chain has TRBV30 and TRBJ2-7; tentatively, D is TRBD2 (5 bases). V was trimmed by 0 bases and J by 1 base, leaving 13 bases between them. The germline CDR1 and CDR2 sequences are GTSNPN and SVGIG (reference sequence). The CDR3 loop spans 15 amino acids. The CDR3 region is CAWSVGLDSSYEQYF. The CDR3 region has the DNA TGTGCCTGGAGTGTAGGGCTGGACTCTTCCTACGAGCAGTACTTC.

The V and J genes are TRBV7-9 and TRBJ2-7; D not certain. V lost 1 base, J lost 3 bases, and 10 bases lay in between. The CDR3 is 14 residues long. Germline loops: CDR1 SEHNR, CDR2 FQNEAQ (reference sequence). The CDR3 DNA reads TGTGCCAGCAGCTTAGGGTCCCAGTACTACGAGCAGTACTTC. Translating it yields CASSLGSQYYEQYF.

This chain links TRBV6-5 with TRBJ1-5, with 7 bases aligning to TRBD1. Looked up from germline, CDR1 is MNHEY and CDR2 is SVGAGI. V lost 6 bases to trimming and J lost 6 bases; unmatched junction nucleotides: 8. The CDR3 sequence is 14 residues long. The CDR3 region has the DNA TGTGCCAGCAGCTATACAGGGGCCAGTCAGCCCCAGCATTTT. This sequence encodes CASSYTGASQPQHF.

V gene TRBV6-6 combines with J gene TRBJ2-1, with a weak D call TRBD2 (5 bases). V gave up 2 bases and J gave up 1 base, with 9 bases separating them. In germline, CDR1 is MNHNY, CDR2 SVGAGI (reference sequence). This CDR3 region has 15 residues. The CDR3 reads CASSYSRGSYNEQFF. The CDR3 DNA reads as TGTGCCAGCAGTTACAGCCGGGGATCCTACAATGAGCAGTTCTTC.

The chain is built from TRBV5-8 and TRBJ2-7, with 14 positions matching TRBD2. Looked up from germline, CDR1 is SGHTS and CDR2 is YDEGEE. Trimming at V came to 3 bases and at J to 7 bases, leaving 9 bases not matched to a gene. This CDR3 is 16 amino acids long. CDR3 bases: TGTGCCAGCAGCTACCCGGGGACTAGCGGGAGTTGGGAGCAGTACTTC. It specifies CASSYPGTSGSWEQYF. The variable domain in full, completed from reference TRBV5-8 and TRBJ2-7, reads EAGVTQSPTHLIKTRGQQATLRCSPISGHTSVYWYQQALGLGLQFLLWYDEGEERNRGNFPPRFSGRQFPNYSSELNVNALELEDSALYLCASSYPGTSGSWEQYFGPGTRLTVT.

CDR3 sequence (DNA): TGTGCCAGCAGTTCGGGAGGGACAGACTCCTACGAGCAGTACTTC. Its translation is CASSSGGTDSYEQYF. This chain joins TRBV28 and TRBJ2-7; TRBD2 might be the D (8 bases). Germline lookup yields CDR1 MDHEN and CDR2 SYDVKM. Trimming took off 4 bases at V and 0 bases at J, with 13 bases between the two ends. There are 15 residues in the CDR3.

This clone was seen once. The chain recombines TRBV6-6 with TRBJ2-7; a possible D gene is TRBD1 (7 bases). The CDR3 is made up of 15 amino acids. V dropped 4 bases and J dropped 0 bases, with 13 bases sitting between them. Germline V gene data show CDR1 as MNHNY and CDR2 as SVGAGI (reference sequence). CDR3 sequence reads: CASSFAGGTSYEQYF. As DNA, the CDR3 is TGTGCCAGCAGTTTCGCAGGGGGGACCTCCTACGAGCAGTACTTC.